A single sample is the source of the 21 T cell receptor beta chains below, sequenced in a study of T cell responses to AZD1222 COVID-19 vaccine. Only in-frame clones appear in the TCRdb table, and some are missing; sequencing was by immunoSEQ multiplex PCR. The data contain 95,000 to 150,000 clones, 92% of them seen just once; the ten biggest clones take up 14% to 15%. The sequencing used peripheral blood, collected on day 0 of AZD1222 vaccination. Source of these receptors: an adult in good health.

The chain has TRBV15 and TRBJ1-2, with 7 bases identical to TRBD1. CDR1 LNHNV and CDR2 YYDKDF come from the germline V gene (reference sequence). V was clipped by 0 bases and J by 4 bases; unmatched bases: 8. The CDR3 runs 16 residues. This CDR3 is CATSRDRSDRTYGYTF. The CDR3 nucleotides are TGTGCCACCAGCAGAGATCGCTCGGACAGGACCTATGGCTACACCTTC.

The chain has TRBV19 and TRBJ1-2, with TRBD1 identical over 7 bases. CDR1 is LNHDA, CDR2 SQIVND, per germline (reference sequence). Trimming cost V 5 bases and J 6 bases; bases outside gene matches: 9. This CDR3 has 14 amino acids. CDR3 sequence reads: CASSAFQGVHGYTF. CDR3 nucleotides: TGTGCCAGTAGTGCCTTCCAGGGGGTCCATGGCTACACCTTC.

The DNA of the CDR3 is TGTGCCAGCAGTGAACAGGGGGGAGTCTACAATGAGCAGTTCTTC. Its protein is CASSEQGGVYNEQFF. This chain uses TRBV2 with TRBJ2-1; D is perhaps TRBD1 (7 bases). The ends were cut back, 2 bases at V and 3 bases at J, with 11 bases in the middle. The CDR3 is 15 amino acids. Looked up from germline, CDR1 is SNHLY and CDR2 is FYNNEI.

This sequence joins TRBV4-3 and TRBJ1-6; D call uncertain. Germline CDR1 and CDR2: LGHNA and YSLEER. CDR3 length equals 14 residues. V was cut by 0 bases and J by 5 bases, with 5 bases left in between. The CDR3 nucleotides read TGCGCCAGCAGCCAAGATCTGGATAATTCACCCCTCCACTTT. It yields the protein CASSQDLDNSPLHF.

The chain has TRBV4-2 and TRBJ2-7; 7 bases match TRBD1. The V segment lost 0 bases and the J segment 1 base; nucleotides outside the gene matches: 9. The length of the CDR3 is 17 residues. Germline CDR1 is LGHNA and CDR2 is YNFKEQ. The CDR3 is CASSQDLQTGRSYEQYF. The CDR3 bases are TGTGCCAGCAGCCAAGATCTGCAGACAGGGAGATCCTACGAGCAGTACTTC.

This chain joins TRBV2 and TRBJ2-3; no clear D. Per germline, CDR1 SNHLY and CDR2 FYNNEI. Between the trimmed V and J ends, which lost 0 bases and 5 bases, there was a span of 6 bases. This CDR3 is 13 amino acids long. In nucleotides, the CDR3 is TGTGCCAGCAGTGAAGCGTGGCAAGATACGCAGTATTTT. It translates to CASSEAWQDTQYF.

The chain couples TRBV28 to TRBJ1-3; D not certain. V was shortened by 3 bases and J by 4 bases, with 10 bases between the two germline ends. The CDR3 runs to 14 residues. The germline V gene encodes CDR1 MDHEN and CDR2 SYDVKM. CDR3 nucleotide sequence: TGTGCCAGCAGTTTCCTTCAACCCGGAAACACCATATATTTT. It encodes CASSFLQPGNTIYF.

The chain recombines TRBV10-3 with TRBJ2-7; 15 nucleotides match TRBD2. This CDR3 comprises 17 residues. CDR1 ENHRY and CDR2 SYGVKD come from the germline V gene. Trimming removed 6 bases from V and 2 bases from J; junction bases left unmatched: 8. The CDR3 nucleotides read TGTGCCATCAGGCTGGGACTAGCGGGAGGAGGAACCTACGAGCAGTACTTC. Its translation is CAIRLGLAGGGTYEQYF.

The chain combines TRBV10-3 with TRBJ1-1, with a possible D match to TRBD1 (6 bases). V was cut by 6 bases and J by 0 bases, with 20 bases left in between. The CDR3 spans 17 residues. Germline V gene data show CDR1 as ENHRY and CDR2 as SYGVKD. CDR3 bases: TGTGCCATCAGCCCGACAGGCCCAAAGACCATGAACACTGAAGCTTTCTTT. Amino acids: CAISPTGPKTMNTEAFF.

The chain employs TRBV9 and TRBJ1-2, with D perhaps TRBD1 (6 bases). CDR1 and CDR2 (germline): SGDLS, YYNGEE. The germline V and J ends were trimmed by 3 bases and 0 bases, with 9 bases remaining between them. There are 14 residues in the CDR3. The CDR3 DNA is TGTGCCAGCAGCGGGGCAGGGGCTAACTATGGCTACACCTTC. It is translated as CASSGAGANYGYTF.

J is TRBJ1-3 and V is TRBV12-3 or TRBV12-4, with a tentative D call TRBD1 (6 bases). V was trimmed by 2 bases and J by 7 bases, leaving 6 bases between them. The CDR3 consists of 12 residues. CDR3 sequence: CASSLQGNTIYF. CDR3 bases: TGTGCCAGCAGTTTACAGGGGAACACCATATATTTT.

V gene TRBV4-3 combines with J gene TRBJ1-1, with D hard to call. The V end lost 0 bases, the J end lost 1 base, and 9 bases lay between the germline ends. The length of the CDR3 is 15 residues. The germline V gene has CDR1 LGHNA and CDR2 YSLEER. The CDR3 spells CASSQDSAGNTEAFF. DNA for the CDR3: TGCGCCAGCAGCCAAGATTCCGCAGGGAACACTGAAGCTTTCTTT.

CDR3 in amino acids: CASSDPRGEADTQYF. CDR3 in DNA: TGTGCCAGCAGTGATCCTAGGGGAGAGGCAGATACGCAGTATTTT. This rearrangement joins TRBV2 to TRBJ2-3; D tentatively reads TRBD1 or TRBD2 (5 bases each). The length of the CDR3 is 15 residues. V lost 3 bases and J lost 4, with 14 bases in between. Germline CDR1 is SNHLY and CDR2 is FYNNEI.

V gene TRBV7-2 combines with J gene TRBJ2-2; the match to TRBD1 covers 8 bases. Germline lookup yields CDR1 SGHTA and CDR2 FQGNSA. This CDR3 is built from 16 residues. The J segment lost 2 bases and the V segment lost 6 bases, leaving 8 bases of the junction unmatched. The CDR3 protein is CASSLRQGPNTGELFF. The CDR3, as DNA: TGTGCCAGCAGTCTAAGACAGGGGCCTAACACCGGGGAGCTGTTTTTT.

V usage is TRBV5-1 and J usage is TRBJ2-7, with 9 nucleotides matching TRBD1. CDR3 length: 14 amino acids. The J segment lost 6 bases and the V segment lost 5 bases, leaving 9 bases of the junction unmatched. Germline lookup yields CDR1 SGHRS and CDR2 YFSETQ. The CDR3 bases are TGCGCCAGCAGTCGTACCGGGACAGGGAGCGAGCAGTACTTC. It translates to CASSRTGTGSEQYF.

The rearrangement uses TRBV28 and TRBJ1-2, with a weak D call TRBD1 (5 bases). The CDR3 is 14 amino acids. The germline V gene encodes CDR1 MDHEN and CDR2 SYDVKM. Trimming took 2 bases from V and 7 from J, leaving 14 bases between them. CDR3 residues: CASSLEGVGAGYTF. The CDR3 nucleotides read TGTGCCAGCAGTTTAGAAGGGGTTGGGGCTGGCTACACCTTC.

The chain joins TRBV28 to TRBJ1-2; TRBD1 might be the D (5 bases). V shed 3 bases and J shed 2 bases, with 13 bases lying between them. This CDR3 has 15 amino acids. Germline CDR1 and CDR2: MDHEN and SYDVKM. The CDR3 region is CASSLGGARNYGYTF. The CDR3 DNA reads TGTGCCAGCAGTTTGGGAGGGGCCCGGAACTATGGCTACACCTTC.

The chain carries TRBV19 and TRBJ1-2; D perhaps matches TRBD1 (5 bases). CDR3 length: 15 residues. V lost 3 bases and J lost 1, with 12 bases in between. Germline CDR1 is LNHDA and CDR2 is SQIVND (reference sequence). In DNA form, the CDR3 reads TGTGCCAGTAGTATTTTGGTGGGGCATAACTATGGCTACACCTTC. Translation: CASSILVGHNYGYTF.

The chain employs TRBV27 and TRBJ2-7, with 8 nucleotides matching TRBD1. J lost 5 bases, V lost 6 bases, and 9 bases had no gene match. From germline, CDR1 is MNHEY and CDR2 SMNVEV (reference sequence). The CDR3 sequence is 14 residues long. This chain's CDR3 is CASSHPQGANEQYF. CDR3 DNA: TGTGCCAGCAGCCACCCGCAGGGGGCAAACGAGCAGTACTTC.

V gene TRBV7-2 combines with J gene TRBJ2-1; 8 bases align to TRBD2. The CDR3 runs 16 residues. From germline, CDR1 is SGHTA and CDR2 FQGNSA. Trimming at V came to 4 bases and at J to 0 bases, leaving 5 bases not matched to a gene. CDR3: CASSSTSESSYNEQFF. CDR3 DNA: TGTGCCAGCAGCTCGACTAGCGAAAGCTCCTACAATGAGCAGTTCTTC.

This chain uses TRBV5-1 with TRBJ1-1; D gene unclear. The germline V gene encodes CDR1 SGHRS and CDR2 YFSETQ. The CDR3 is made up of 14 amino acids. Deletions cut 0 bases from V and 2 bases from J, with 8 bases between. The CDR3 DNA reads TGCGCCAGCAGCTTGGTACAGCAAAACACTGAAGCTTTCTTT. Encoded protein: CASSLVQQNTEAFF.